The 10 T cell receptor beta chains listed next were all sequenced from one sample in a study of tissue T cells after allogeneic stem cell transplantation. Assay: immunoSEQ multiplex PCR; the TCRdb copy retains only in-frame clones and omits some. The sample lists some 48,000 clones; about three quarters were seen once. The specimen sequenced was sorted cells pooled from one or two spleens. The receptors stem from a pool of C57BL/6 mice in good health.

Turning to this clone: Gene labels here are mouse ones. The CDR3 spells CASSQVLNSDYTF. The DNA read from the CDR3 is TGTGCCAGCAGCCAAGTATTAAACTCCGACTACACC. The genes are TRBV2 and TRBJ1-2; D is uncertain. Read sequence stops 1 residue before the CDR3 end, and the germline J gene provides the missing end. V gave up 1 base and J gave up 1 base, with 4 bases separating them. The CDR3 runs to 13 residues. Germline assignment: CDR1 LGHNA and CDR2 YSYQKL.

This clone was recorded once. The genes and germline here are from mouse. The observed sequence ends 1 residue before the CDR3 terminus, with the missing tail filled in from the germline J gene. V gene TRBV12-2 combines with J gene TRBJ2-4, with D perhaps matching TRBD1 or TRBD2 (5 bases each). This CDR3 contains 13 residues. CDR1 and CDR2 (germline): SGHLS, HYDKME. The V and J ends lost 1 base and 6 bases respectively, with 10 bases between them. The CDR3 region is CASSLRGENTLYF. The part of the CDR3 DNA that was read is TGTGCCAGCTCTCTTAGGGGCGAGAACACCTTGTAC.

This clone showed up just once. Gene names denote mouse genes. The read halts 1 residue ahead of the CDR3 end, with the missing end drawn from the germline J gene. This chain joins TRBV24 and TRBJ1-3; a weak D match, TRBD1 (5 bases). V lost 3 bases to trimming and J lost 3 bases, with 9 bases between them. The germline CDR1 and CDR2 sequences are KGHTA and FRNEEI. The CDR3 runs 14 residues. The part of the CDR3 DNA that was read is TGTGCCAGCAGTCTCCCCAGGGTTGGAAATACGCTCTAT. Translated, it gives CASSLPRVGNTLY. The whole CDR3 region reads CASSLPRVGNTLYF.

Of note for this clone: The genes and germline here are from mouse. The read falls 1 residue short of the CDR3 end, and the missing part is taken from the germline J gene. The chain carries TRBV3 and TRBJ2-5, with 8 nucleotides matching TRBD1. V lost 6 bases to trimming and J lost 2 bases; unmatched junction nucleotides: 4. In germline, CDR1 is SNHLY, CDR2 FYNGKV (reference sequence). The CDR3 runs to 14 residues. The CDR3 protein is CASRFGQGQDTQYF. The covered CDR3 bases are TGTGCCAGCAGATTCGGACAGGGCCAAGACACCCAGTAC.

Concerning this clone: Gene names refer to mouse genes. The CDR3 end falls 1 residue outside the read, so it is completed with the germline J gene. The chain joins TRBV29 to TRBJ1-2; TRBD1 might be the D (6 bases). The CDR3 spans 12 residues. Per germline, CDR1 MSHET and CDR2 SYDVDS. With 6 bases removed from V and 1 base from J, the gap between germline ends came to 6 bases. CDR3 bases read: TGTGCTAGCAGGGGACAAAACTCCGACTACACC. This encodes CASRGQNSDYT. The entire CDR3 reads CASRGQNSDYTF.

The table lists this clone with a few counts. Any gene name here is a mouse gene name. Read sequence stops 1 residue before the CDR3 end, and the germline J gene provides the missing end. The chain carries TRBV12-1 and TRBJ1-4; the match to TRBD1 covers 9 bases. Germline V gene data show CDR1 as SGHSN and CDR2 as HYEKVE. The CDR3 covers 15 residues. Trimming took 4 bases from V and 3 from J; bases not matched to a gene: 5. The CDR3 protein is CASSHGQGTNERLFF. The sequenced CDR3 bases are TGTGCCAGCTCCCATGGACAGGGGACCAACGAAAGATTATTT. The full variable domain, its missing parts supplied by reference TRBV12-1 and TRBJ1-4, is DSGVVQSPRHIIKEKGGRSVLTCIPISGHSNVVWYQQTLGKELKFLIQHYEKVERDKGFLPSRFSVQQFDDYHSEMNMSALELEDSAMYFCASSHGQGTNERLFFGHGTKLSVL.

About this clone itself: Germline and genes here are mouse. The observed sequence ends 1 residue before the CDR3 terminus, with the missing tail filled in from the germline J gene. This sequence joins TRBV5 and TRBJ2-4; D may be TRBD1 (5 bases). Germline-derived CDR1 and CDR2 are LGHNA and YNLKQL (reference sequence). The CDR3 runs to 14 residues. V was cut by 0 bases and J by 1 base, with 5 bases left in between. CDR3 sequence: CASSQDRGQNTLYF. The covered CDR3 bases are TGTGCCAGCAGCCAAGACAGGGGTCAAAACACCTTGTAC.

This clone was detected a few times. Gene names refer to mouse genes. The read terminates 1 residue ahead of where the CDR3 ends, so the germline J gene completes it. This specimen includes other DNA sequences encoding the same CDR3. J is TRBJ2-7 and V is TRBV3; the D is unclear. CDR3 length: 12 residues. Per the germline V gene, CDR1 is SNHLY and CDR2 is FYNGKV (reference sequence). The germline V and J ends were trimmed by 5 bases and 0 bases, with 5 bases remaining between them. The DNA read from the CDR3 is TGTGCCAGCAGCCCTAGCTCCTATGAACAGTAC. It yields the protein CASSPSSYEQY. The entire CDR3 sequence reads CASSPSSYEQYF.

Turning to this clone: Genes and germline come from the mouse. The read ends 1 residue before the CDR3 terminus; that terminus is restored from the germline J gene. J is TRBJ1-3 and V is TRBV15; tentative D call: TRBD1 (5 bases). In germline, CDR1 is SGHND, CDR2 FRSKSL. The CDR3 has 13 residues. Between the trimmed V and J ends, which lost 7 bases and 1 base, there was a span of 8 bases. Incomplete CDR3 DNA: TGTGCCAGCAACCAGGGCTCTGGAAATACGCTCTAT. It yields the protein CASNQGSGNTLY. The whole CDR3 is CASNQGSGNTLYF. Variable domain in full (rest from reference TRBV15 and TRBJ1-3): DAGVTQTPRHEVAEKGQTIILKCEPVSGHNDLFWYRQTKIQGLELLSYFRSKSLMEDGGAFKDRFKAEMLNSSFSTLKIQPTEPKDSAVYLCASNQGSGNTLYFGEGSRLIVV.

With respect to this clone: Here the gene names and germline are mouse. Read sequence stops 1 residue before the CDR3 end, and the germline J gene provides the missing end. The chain joins TRBV13-2 to TRBJ2-1; D possibly uses TRBD1 or TRBD2 (5 bases each). Germline V gene data show CDR1 as NNHNN and CDR2 as SYGAGS (reference sequence). V dropped 0 bases and J dropped 0 bases, with 10 bases sitting between them. This CDR3 is 16 amino acids long. CDR3 DNA, as far as it was read: TGTGCCAGCGGTGATGGGGGCCCCAATAACTATGCTGAGCAGTTC. This translates into CASGDGGPNNYAEQF. The entire CDR3 sequence reads CASGDGGPNNYAEQFF.